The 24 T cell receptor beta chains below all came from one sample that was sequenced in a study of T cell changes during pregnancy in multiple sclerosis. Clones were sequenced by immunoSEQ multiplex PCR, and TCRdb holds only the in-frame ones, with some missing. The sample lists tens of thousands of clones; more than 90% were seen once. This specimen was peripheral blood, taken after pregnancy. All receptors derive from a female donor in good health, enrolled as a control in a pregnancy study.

CDR3 amino acids: CASSLSSVVRFSQPQHF. As DNA, the CDR3 is TGTGCCAGCAGTTTATCTAGCGTTGTAAGGTTCAGTCAGCCCCAGCATTTT. V gene TRBV28 combines with J gene TRBJ1-5; D is ambiguous. Germline V gives CDR1 MDHEN, CDR2 SYDVKM. CDR3 length equals 17 residues. Trimming cost V 1 base and J 6 bases, with 19 bases left between them.

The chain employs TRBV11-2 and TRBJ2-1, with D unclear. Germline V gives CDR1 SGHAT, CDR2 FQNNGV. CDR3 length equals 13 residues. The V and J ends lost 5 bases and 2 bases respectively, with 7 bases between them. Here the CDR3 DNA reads TGTGCCAGCAGCCTCCCCCCCTACAATGAGCAGTTCTTC. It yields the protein CASSLPPYNEQFF. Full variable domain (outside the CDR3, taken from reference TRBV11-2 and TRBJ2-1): EAGVAQSPRYKIIEKRQSVAFWCNPISGHATLYWYQQILGQGPKLLIQFQNNGVVDDSQLPKDRFSAERLKGVDSTLKIQPAKLEDSAVYLCASSLPPYNEQFFGPGTRLTVL.

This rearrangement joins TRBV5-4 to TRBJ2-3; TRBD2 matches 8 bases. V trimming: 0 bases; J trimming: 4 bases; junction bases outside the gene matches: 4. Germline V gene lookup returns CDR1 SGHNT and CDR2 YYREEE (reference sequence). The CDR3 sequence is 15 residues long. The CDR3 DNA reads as TGTGCCAGCAGCTTGGAAGCGGGAGTGTCAGATACGCAGTATTTT. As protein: CASSLEAGVSDTQYF.

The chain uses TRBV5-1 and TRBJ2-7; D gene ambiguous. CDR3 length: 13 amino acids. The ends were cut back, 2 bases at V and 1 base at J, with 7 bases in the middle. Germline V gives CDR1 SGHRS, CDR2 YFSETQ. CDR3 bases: TGCGCCAGCAGCTTCACTGCGTCCTACGAGCAGTACTTC. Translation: CASSFTASYEQYF.

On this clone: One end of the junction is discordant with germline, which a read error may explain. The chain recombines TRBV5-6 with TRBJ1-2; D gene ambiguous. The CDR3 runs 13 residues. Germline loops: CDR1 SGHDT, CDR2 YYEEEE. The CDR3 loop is CTSSLAGVSGYTF. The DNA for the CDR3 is TGTACCAGCAGCTTGGCCGGGGTGTCTGGCTACACCTTC. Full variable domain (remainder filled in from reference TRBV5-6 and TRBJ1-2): DAGVTQSPTHLIKTRGQQVTLRCSPKSGHDTVSWYQQALGQGPQFIFQYYEEEERQRGNFPDRFSGHQFPNYSSELNVNALLLGDSALYLCTSSLAGVSGYTFGSGTRLTVV.

CDR3 in amino acids: CASSFLTGTYYNEQFF. The CDR3 region has the DNA TGTGCCAGCAGTTTCTTAACCGGGACATATTACAATGAGCAGTTCTTC. The chain links TRBV28 to TRBJ2-1; perhaps TRBD1 as D (6 bases). CDR1 and CDR2 from the germline V gene are MDHEN and SYDVKM. Trimming removed 3 bases from V and 4 bases from J, with 16 bases in between. CDR3 length: 16 amino acids.

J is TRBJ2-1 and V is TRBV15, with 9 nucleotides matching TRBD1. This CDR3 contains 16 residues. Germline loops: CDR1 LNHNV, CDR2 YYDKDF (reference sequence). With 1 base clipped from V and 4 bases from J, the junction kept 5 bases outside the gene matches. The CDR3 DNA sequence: TGTGCCACCAGCAGAGTATTGGGGACAGGGTACAATGAGCAGTTCTTC. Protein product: CATSRVLGTGYNEQFF.

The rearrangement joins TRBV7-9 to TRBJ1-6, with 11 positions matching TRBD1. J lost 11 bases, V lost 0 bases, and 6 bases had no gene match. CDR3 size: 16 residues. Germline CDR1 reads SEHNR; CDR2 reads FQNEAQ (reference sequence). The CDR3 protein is CASSLARTGGITPLHF. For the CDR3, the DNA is TGTGCCAGCAGCTTAGCGCGGACAGGGGGCATTACACCCCTCCACTTT.

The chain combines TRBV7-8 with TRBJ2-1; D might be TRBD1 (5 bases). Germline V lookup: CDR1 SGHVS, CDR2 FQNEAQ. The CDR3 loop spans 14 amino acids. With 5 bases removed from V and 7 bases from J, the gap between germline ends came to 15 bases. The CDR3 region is CASSPTANRNEQFF. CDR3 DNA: TGTGCCAGCAGCCCCACCGCCAACAGGAATGAGCAGTTCTTC.

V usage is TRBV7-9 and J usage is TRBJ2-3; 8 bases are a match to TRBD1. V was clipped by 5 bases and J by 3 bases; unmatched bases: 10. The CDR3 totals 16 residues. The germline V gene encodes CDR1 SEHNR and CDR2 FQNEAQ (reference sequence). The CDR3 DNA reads TGTGCCAGCAGCCCCCGACAGGGGCCTCTTACAGATACGCAGTATTTT. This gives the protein CASSPRQGPLTDTQYF.

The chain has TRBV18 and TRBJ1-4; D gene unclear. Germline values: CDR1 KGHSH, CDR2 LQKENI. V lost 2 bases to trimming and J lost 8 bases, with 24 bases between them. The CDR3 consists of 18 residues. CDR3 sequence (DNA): TGTGCCAGCTCACCAATGGCCGGGGATGGGTCCCGTAAGGAAAAACTGTTTTTT. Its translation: CASSPMAGDGSRKEKLFF. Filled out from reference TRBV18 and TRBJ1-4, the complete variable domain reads NAGVMQNPRHLVRRRGQEARLRCSPMKGHSHVYWYRQLPEEGLKFMVYLQKENIIDESGMPKERFSAEFPKEGPSILRIQQVVRGDSAAYFCASSPMAGDGSRKEKLFFGSGTQLSVL.

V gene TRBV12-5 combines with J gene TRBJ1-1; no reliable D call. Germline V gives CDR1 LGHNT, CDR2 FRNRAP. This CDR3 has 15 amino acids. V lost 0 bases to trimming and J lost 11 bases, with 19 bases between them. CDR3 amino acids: CASGLVTAESPRAFF. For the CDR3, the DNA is TGTGCTAGTGGTTTGGTAACGGCAGAGTCCCCTAGGGCTTTCTTT.

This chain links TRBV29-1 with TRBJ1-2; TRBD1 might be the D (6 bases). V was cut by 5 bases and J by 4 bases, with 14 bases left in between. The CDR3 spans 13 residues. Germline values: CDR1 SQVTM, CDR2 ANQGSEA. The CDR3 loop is CSVSQGISYGYTF. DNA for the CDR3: TGCAGCGTTTCACAGGGAATCAGCTATGGCTACACCTTC. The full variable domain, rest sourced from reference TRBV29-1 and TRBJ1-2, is SAVISQKPSRDICQRGTSLTIQCQVDSQVTMMFWYRQQPGQSLTLIATANQGSEATYESGFVIDKFPISRPNLTFSTLTVSNMSPEDSSIYLCSVSQGISYGYTFGSGTRLTVV.

CDR3 nucleotides: TGTGCCAGCAGCTTAGAGAGGTCCTACAATGAGCAGTTCTTC. This gives the protein CASSLERSYNEQFF. The genes are TRBV11-2 and TRBJ2-1; D uncertain. V was pared by 0 bases and J by 1 base, with 4 bases between. CDR3 length equals 14 residues. The germline gives CDR1 SGHAT, CDR2 FQNNGV.

CDR3 protein: CASSPQGAGGFDTQYF. CDR3 sequence (DNA): TGCGCCAGCAGCCCACAAGGGGCGGGGGGGTTCGATACGCAGTATTTT. The genes are TRBV5-1 and TRBJ2-3; 9 bases align to TRBD2. Per germline, CDR1 SGHRS and CDR2 YFSETQ. Trimming removed 4 bases from V and 6 bases from J; junction bases left unmatched: 12. The CDR3 totals 16 residues.

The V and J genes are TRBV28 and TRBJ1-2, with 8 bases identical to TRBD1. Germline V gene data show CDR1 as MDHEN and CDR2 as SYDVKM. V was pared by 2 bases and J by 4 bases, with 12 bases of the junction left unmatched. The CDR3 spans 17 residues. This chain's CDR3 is CASSLSAGGKEGYGYTF. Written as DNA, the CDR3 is TGTGCCAGCAGTTTAAGTGCAGGGGGCAAGGAGGGCTATGGCTACACCTTC.

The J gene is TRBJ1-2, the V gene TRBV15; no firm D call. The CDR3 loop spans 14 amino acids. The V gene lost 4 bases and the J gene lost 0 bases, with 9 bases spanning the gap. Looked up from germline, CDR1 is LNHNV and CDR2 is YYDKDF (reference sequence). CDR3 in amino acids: CATSTTLTNYGYTF. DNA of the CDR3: TGTGCCACCAGCACTACCCTAACTAACTATGGCTACACCTTC. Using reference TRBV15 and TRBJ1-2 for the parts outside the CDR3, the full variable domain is DAMVIQNPRYQVTQFGKPVTLSCSQTLNHNVMYWYQQKSSQAPKLLFHYYDKDFNNEADTPDNFQSRRPNTSFCFLDIRSPGLGDTAMYLCATSTTLTNYGYTFGSGTRLTVV.

This CDR3 reads CASRRTNGEPQHF. CDR3 nucleotide sequence: TGTGCCAGCAGAAGGACAAATGGGGAGCCCCAGCATTTT. The chain employs TRBV28 and TRBJ1-5; perhaps TRBD1 as D (5 bases). V lost 6 bases and J 8 bases, leaving 14 bases between the germline ends. Germline CDR1 reads MDHEN; CDR2 reads SYDVKM. CDR3 length equals 13 residues.

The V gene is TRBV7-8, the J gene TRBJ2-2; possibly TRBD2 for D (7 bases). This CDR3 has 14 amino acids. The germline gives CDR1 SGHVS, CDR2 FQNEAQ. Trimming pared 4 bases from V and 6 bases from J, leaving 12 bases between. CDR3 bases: TGTGCCAGCAGCTCCTGGGGGGGGCCCGGGGAGCTGTTTTTT. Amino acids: CASSSWGGPGELFF.

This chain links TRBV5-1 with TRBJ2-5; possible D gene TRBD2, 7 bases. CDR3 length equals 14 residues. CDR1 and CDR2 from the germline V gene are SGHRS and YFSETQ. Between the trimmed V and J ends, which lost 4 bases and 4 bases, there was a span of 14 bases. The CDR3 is CASSPGGRRETQYF. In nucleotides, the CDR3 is TGCGCCAGCAGCCCGGGGGGCCGAAGAGAGACCCAGTACTTC.

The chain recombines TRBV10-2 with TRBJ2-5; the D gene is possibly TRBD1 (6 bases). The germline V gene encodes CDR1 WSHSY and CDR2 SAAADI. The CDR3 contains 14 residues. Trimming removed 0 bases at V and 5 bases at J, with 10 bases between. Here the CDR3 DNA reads TGCGCCAGCAGTGAGTCGGGACACAAGGAGACCCAGTACTTC. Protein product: CASSESGHKETQYF.

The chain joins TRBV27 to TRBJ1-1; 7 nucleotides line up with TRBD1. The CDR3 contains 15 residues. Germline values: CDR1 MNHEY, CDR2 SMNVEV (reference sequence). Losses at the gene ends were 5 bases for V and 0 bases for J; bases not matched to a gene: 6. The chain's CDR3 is CASSPYRGMNTEAFF. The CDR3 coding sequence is TGTGCCAGCAGTCCCTACAGGGGAATGAACACTGAAGCTTTCTTT.

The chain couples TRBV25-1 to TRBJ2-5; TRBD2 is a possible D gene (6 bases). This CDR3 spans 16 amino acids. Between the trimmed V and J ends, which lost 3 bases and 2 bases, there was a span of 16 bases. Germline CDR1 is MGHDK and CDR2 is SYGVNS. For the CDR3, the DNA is TGTGCCAGCAGTGAGAGTGGAGGGGTCAGGCAAGAGACCCAGTACTTC. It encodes CASSESGGVRQETQYF.

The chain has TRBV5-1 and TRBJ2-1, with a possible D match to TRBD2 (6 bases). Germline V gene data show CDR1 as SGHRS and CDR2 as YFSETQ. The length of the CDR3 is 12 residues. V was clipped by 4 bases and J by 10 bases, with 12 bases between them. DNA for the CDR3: TGCGCCAGCAGCCGCTCGGGGGAGGAGCAGTTCTTC. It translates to CASSRSGEEQFF.